This T cell receptor (beta chain) comes out of a study of cytomegalovirus exposure and HLA in healthy donors (dated by TCRdb to about 2017). Study-wide context: According to a later analysis, one platform produced both the 120 validation repertoires and the 700 or so repertoires of the first cohort. The study aimed to test whether cataloging public T cell receptors could reveal signatures of past pathogen exposure. To predict cytomegalovirus infection status, the study brought together high-throughput TCR immunosequencing, statistical association of individual TCRs with disease status, and machine learning. Along with the approximately 600-subject first cohort, a separate validation cohort of over 90 different subjects was used.

Donors formed part of the validation cohort, which comprised over a hundred subjects and was distinct from the first cohort of under 850 subjects. Clipping removes 0 bases from V and 5 bases from J, with 5 as the unmatched junction base count. The CDR3 goes from the cysteine to the phenylalanine over 15 residues. Of all the DNA, just the CDR3 is kept, 45 bases in frame from base 1. Based on the germline V gene, the CDR1 and CDR2 sequences are SGDLS and YYNGEE. A remark on this clone: What this receptor recognizes is not known. It has no much larger one-base neighbor in the sample; base qualities were not kept.

Summary of the overall study and its limitations: Most TCR sequences were observed very rarely across donors, whereas some public TCRs were present in many individuals. In vitro tests confirmed that a few of the cytomegalovirus-associated TCR beta chains recognize cytomegalovirus antigens. The validation cohort had no HLA typing available for a later analysis, so co-occurrence within that cohort was assessed over all 130 or so repertoires. The study gave a list of 150 to 200 TCR beta chains associated with cytomegalovirus. In both the original and validation cohorts, the classifier was reported to diagnose cytomegalovirus status with high specificity and sensitivity. Subsequent analysis determined that TCRs grouped into clusters in the first cohort also showed a tendency toward co-occurrence across the roughly 120 validation repertoires, and approximately 94% of cluster scores exceeded 0. The authors suggested that the approach could potentially be generalized to other disease states and immunological phenotypes.

The library came from the immunoSEQ multiplex PCR assay. Per the source publication's procedure: A statistical classification framework was built for diagnosing cytomegalovirus status from the catalog of TCR beta chain sequences. TCRdb re-hosts the immuneACCESS table, in-frame sequences only. Its copies lack some clones; in the studies checked, an unresolved V gene accounts for under half of them, and the cause for the rest is not known. V and J calls and clone size are as listed in that table; D and trimming were resolved from the DNA. Within this sample are roughly 330,000 clones, with about 85% of them counted one time only. The ten biggest clones cover roughly 1.2% of the sample.

The TCR sequence derives from a woman aged 25 to 39 in good health and CMV-seropositive. Material: PBMCs. The sequence links TRBV9 to TRBJ1-1, and 9 junctional nucleotides match TRBD1. The DNA reads TGTGCCAGCAGCGTAGGAGGGACAGGGCAAACTGAAGCTTTCTTT. Its translation reads: CASSVGGTGQTEAFF. Reference TRBV9 and TRBJ1-1 genes cover what lies past the CDR3, so the full variable domain is DSGVTQTPKHLITATGQRVTLRCSPRSGDLSVYWYQQSLDQGLQFLIQYYNGEERAKGNILERFSAQQFPDLHSELNLSSLELGDSALYFCASSVGGTGQTEAFFGQGTRLTVV.